This entry lists 31 T cell receptor beta chains sequenced from one sample in a study of regulatory T cells in long-lasting Graves disease. Arm-PCR of CDR3 regions and iRepertoire HTBI primers were the basis on which TCR beta libraries were built. TCRdb ran MiXCR on the multiplex PCR reads and lists one entry per CDR3 protein. The sample contains a few hundred thousand distinct CDR3 sequences, roughly 17% of which appear only once. Time point in this sample: newly diagnosed GD, antithyroid drugs for less than 3 months. The TCR library was made from RNA extracted from PBMCs. This sample was shared with a second study, whose subject was T cells in Graves' hyperthyroidism and ophthalmopathy.

Sample: peripheral blood mononuclear cells (PBMCs), taken at new diagnosis, from a patient treated with antithyroid drugs. The receptors come from a man between 35 and 55 years old with Graves disease.

This clonotype has ten or more counts. The genes are TRBV5-1 and TRBJ1-2; no definite D call. Per germline, CDR1 SGHRS and CDR2 YFSETQ. Trimming pared 3 bases from V and 5 bases from J, leaving 11 bases between. The CDR3 consists of 13 residues. The CDR3 reads CASSWSRRYGYTF. DNA for the CDR3: TGCGCCAGCAGCTGGTCCCGTCGGTATGGCTACACCTTC.

This clonotype has more than one count but fewer than ten. V usage is TRBV2 and J usage is TRBJ2-3; no clear D. The J call may be incorrect, as the DNA end agrees better with TRBJ2-5. Germline CDR1 and CDR2: SNHLY and FYNNEI. The CDR3 extends over 11 amino acids. In DNA, the CDR3 is TGTGCCACAGAATACCTAGGGACCCAGTACTTC. Translation gives CATEYLGTQYF.

Comments on this clonotype: A read error is possible here, since a much larger clone lies one base away. The chain combines TRBV2 with TRBJ2-7; 7 positions match TRBD1. Germline CDR1 is SNHLY and CDR2 is FYNNEI. CDR3 length: 15 residues. Written as DNA, the CDR3 is TGTGCCTGCAGTGAAGGACAGGCTCATACCTACGAGCAGTACTTC. Residues: CACSEGQAHTYEQYF.

This clonotype was found a few times. The rearrangement uses TRBV6-1 and TRBJ1-4, with D maybe TRBD1 (5 bases). The CDR3 is made up of 15 amino acids. V dropped 6 bases and J dropped 0 bases, with 11 bases sitting between them. Germline V gene lookup returns CDR1 MNHNS and CDR2 SASEGT. CDR3 DNA sequence: TGTGCCAGCAGAAAACGACAGCCAACTAATGAAAAACTGTTTTTT. Translated, it gives CASRKRQPTNEKLFF.

This clonotype was picked up many times. The chain has TRBV7-3 and TRBJ2-3; possibly TRBD2 for D (6 bases). Germline CDR1 SGHTA, CDR2 FQGTGA. V lost 5 bases and J lost 4, with 13 bases in between. This CDR3 comprises 14 residues. CDR3 region: CASSPRTNSDTQYF. In nucleotides, the CDR3 is TGTGCCAGCAGCCCTCGGACTAATTCAGATACGCAGTATTTT.

This clonotype was counted at least ten times. The genes are TRBV15 and TRBJ2-5, with 7 nucleotides matching TRBD1. V dropped 5 bases and J dropped 3; count of bases not matched to a gene: 6. The CDR3 extends over 14 amino acids. Germline V gene sequence: CDR1 LNHNV, CDR2 YYDKDF (reference sequence). The CDR3 DNA is TGTGCCACCAGCGCACAGGGGAGAGAAGAGACCCAGTACTTC. This sequence encodes CATSAQGREETQYF.

The chain couples TRBV11-2 to TRBJ2-2, with D unresolved. Looked up from germline, CDR1 is SGHAT and CDR2 is FQNNGV. V lost 1 base and J 10 bases, leaving 13 bases between the germline ends. CDR3 length: 14 amino acids. The CDR3 region has the DNA TGTGCCAGCAGCTTAGTCCCCTTTACGGCGGAGCTGTTTTTT. Protein product: CASSLVPFTAELFF.

This clonotype was observed many times. This chain joins TRBV28 and TRBJ2-5; D not certain. V lost 5 bases to trimming and J lost 2 bases, with 15 bases between them. Germline V gene data show CDR1 as MDHEN and CDR2 as SYDVKM. The CDR3 spans 15 residues. For the CDR3, the DNA is TGTGCCAGCAGTGGGTGGGGAAGGTCGCAAGAGACCCAGTACTTC. Translated: CASSGWGRSQETQYF.

This clonotype was detected only a few times. The chain uses TRBV5-5 and TRBJ2-7, with 7 nucleotides matching TRBD2. The CDR3 is 15 amino acids. Trimming cost V 4 bases and J 2 bases; bases outside gene matches: 9. The germline gives CDR1 SGHKS, CDR2 YYEKEE (reference sequence). The CDR3 DNA reads TGTGCCAGCAGCCTGCTCGGCGGGGGAACCTACGAGCAGTACTTC. Its translation is CASSLLGGGTYEQYF.

This clonotype was observed at least ten times. The chain recombines TRBV20-1 with TRBJ1-1; D is ambiguous. Trimming took off 0 bases at V and 1 base at J, with 15 bases between the two ends. The CDR3 has 16 amino acids. CDR1 is DFQATT, CDR2 SNEGSKA, per germline (reference sequence). Here the CDR3 DNA reads TGCAGTGCTAGAGATCGAGGGAGGGCCCCGAACACTGAAGCTTTCTTT. It is translated as CSARDRGRAPNTEAFF.

In its sample, this clonotype was seen many times. J is TRBJ2-7 and V is TRBV11-3; tentatively, D is TRBD1 or TRBD2 (6 bases each). The CDR3 totals 16 residues. Germline V CDR1 and CDR2: SGHNT, YENEEA. V was cut by 4 bases and J by 1 base, with 17 bases left in between. Written as DNA, the CDR3 is TGTGCCAGCAGCTCGGCGGGTCGGGGGCTTTCCTACGAGCAGTACTTC. Its translation is CASSSAGRGLSYEQYF.

This clonotype was detected many times. The chain employs TRBV29-1 and TRBJ1-4; maybe TRBD1 (5 bases). CDR3 length: 13 residues. With 3 bases removed from V and 7 bases from J, the gap between germline ends came to 12 bases. Germline CDR1 is SQVTM and CDR2 is ANQGSEA. The CDR3 nucleotides read TGCAGCGTTGAGTTGGACATTACTGAAAAACTGTTTTTT. Its translation is CSVELDITEKLFF.

This rearrangement joins TRBV27 to TRBJ2-7; D might be TRBD1 (6 bases). CDR3 length equals 15 residues. V shed 5 bases and J shed 5 bases, with 19 bases lying between them. CDR1 is MNHEY and CDR2 is SMNVEV in the germline V gene (reference sequence). In DNA, the CDR3 is TGTGCCAGCAGTCTTACAGGGAATGGACTTGACGAGCAGTACTTC. Its protein is CASSLTGNGLDEQYF.

This clonotype came up many times. The gene calls are TRBV11-2 and TRBJ2-2, with D perhaps TRBD1 (5 bases). The CDR3 spans 16 residues. V dropped 5 bases and J dropped 4 bases, with 17 bases sitting between them. The V gene's germline CDR1 is SGHAT and CDR2 FQNNGV. CDR3 nucleotide sequence: TGTGCCAGCAGCACCCCCCAGGGCCGAGGCACCGGGGAGCTGTTTTTT. The encoded protein is CASSTPQGRGTGELFF. The complete variable domain, with remaining parts taken from reference TRBV11-2 and TRBJ2-2, reads EAGVAQSPRYKIIEKRQSVAFWCNPISGHATLYWYQQILGQGPKLLIQFQNNGVVDDSQLPKDRFSAERLKGVDSTLKIQPAKLEDSAVYLCASSTPQGRGTGELFFGEGSRLTVL.

Regarding this clonotype: Given a much more abundant clone one base away, this may be a read error. The chain employs TRBV28 and TRBJ1-1; D is possibly TRBD1 (5 bases). Trimming removed 10 bases from V and 4 bases from J, with 16 bases in between. CDR1 MDHEN and CDR2 SYDVKM come from the germline V gene. The CDR3 is made up of 13 amino acids. The CDR3 here is CATLWGRTTEAFF. The CDR3 DNA is TGTGCCACCCTTTGGGGCCGAACCACTGAAGCTTTCTTT.

This clonotype was counted ten times or more. The V call is TRBV7-9, the J call TRBJ2-7, with 9 bases matching TRBD1. CDR3 length: 15 amino acids. From germline, CDR1 is SEHNR and CDR2 FQNEAQ (reference sequence). Trimming removed 3 bases from V and 5 bases from J; junction bases left unmatched: 8. The DNA of the CDR3 is TGTGCCAGCAGCTTCCCGGGACAGGGTTCTGACGAGCAGTACTTC. Its protein is CASSFPGQGSDEQYF.

The chain recombines TRBV6-2 or TRBV6-3 with TRBJ2-2, with D perhaps being TRBD1 or TRBD2 (5 bases each). This CDR3 is 17 amino acids long. The V gene lost 5 bases and the J gene lost 3 bases, with 19 bases spanning the gap. Germline V lookup: CDR1 MNHEY, CDR2 SVGEGT. CDR3 sequence (DNA): TGTGCCAGCAGTCCAAAGGGACCGCCGTGGTACACCGGGGAGCTGTTTTTT. The encoded protein is CASSPKGPPWYTGELFF.

V gene TRBV19 combines with J gene TRBJ1-1; 9 bases agree with TRBD1. Germline V lookup: CDR1 LNHDA, CDR2 SQIVND (reference sequence). Trimming at V came to 6 bases and at J to 4 bases, leaving 12 bases not matched to a gene. CDR3 length: 16 amino acids. The CDR3 reads CASSNGQGRGITEAFF. The CDR3 DNA reads TGTGCCAGTAGCAACGGACAGGGGAGAGGTATCACTGAAGCTTTCTTT. The variable domain in full, with the rest retrieved from reference TRBV19 and TRBJ1-1, is DGGITQSPKYLFRKEGQNVTLSCEQNLNHDAMYWYRQDPGQGLRLIYYSQIVNDFQKGDIAEGYSVSREKKESFPLTVTSAQKNPTAFYLCASSNGQGRGITEAFFGQGTRLTVV.

This chain uses TRBV5-1 with TRBJ2-2; D perhaps matches TRBD2 (5 bases). Per the germline V gene, CDR1 is SGHRS and CDR2 is YFSETQ. The CDR3 covers 15 residues. Trimming left V 0 bases short and J 4 bases short, with 10 bases between. The CDR3 is CASSLVSGTTGELFF. In nucleotides, the CDR3 is TGCGCCAGCAGCTTGGTCTCGGGAACCACCGGGGAGCTGTTTTTT.

In regard to this clonotype: With a much larger clone just one base away, this may be a read error. This sequence joins TRBV11-1 and TRBJ1-6; D is unclear. The CDR3 contains 16 residues. CDR1 SGHAT and CDR2 FQDESV come from the germline V gene (reference sequence). Here the CDR3 reads CANSLRRSSYNSPLHF. The DNA for the CDR3 is TGTGCCAACAGCTTAAGGCGAAGCTCCTATAATTCACCCCTCCACTTT.

This clonotype was counted many times. The chain employs TRBV6-2 or TRBV6-3 and TRBJ2-3, with 7 positions matching TRBD2. V lost 5 bases and J lost 2; bases outside the gene matches: 16. Germline V CDR1 and CDR2: MNHEY, SVGEGT. CDR3 length: 18 amino acids. This chain's CDR3 is CASSEARGAGLNTDTQYF. For the CDR3, the DNA is TGTGCCAGCAGTGAAGCCCGTGGAGCGGGACTAAACACAGATACGCAGTATTTT.

This clonotype was seen more than once but under ten times. The rearrangement joins TRBV20-1 to TRBJ2-2; 8 bases agree with TRBD1. This CDR3 comprises 16 residues. Germline CDR1 is DFQATT and CDR2 is SNEGSKA (reference sequence). Trimming removed 4 bases from V and 0 bases from J; junction bases left unmatched: 7. CDR3 sequence (DNA): TGCAGTGCTAAACCACAGGACAGGGCGAACACCGGGGAGCTGTTTTTT. Protein: CSAKPQDRANTGELFF.

This clonotype was recorded many times. The chain has TRBV2 and TRBJ2-6, with TRBD2 matching over 7 bases. The CDR3 consists of 18 residues. The germline CDR1 and CDR2 sequences are SNHLY and FYNNEI. V lost 5 bases, J lost 2 bases, and 12 bases stayed unmatched. Here the CDR3 reads CASSLLAWVKAGANVLTF. In DNA, the CDR3 is TGTGCCAGCAGTCTACTAGCGTGGGTGAAGGCTGGGGCCAACGTCCTGACTTTC.

The rearrangement joins TRBV19 to TRBJ1-2, with D perhaps TRBD1 (5 bases). Trimming shortened V by 1 base and J by 8 bases, and 20 bases separated the two germline ends. The germline CDR1 and CDR2 sequences are LNHDA and SQIVND (reference sequence). This CDR3 has 16 amino acids. The CDR3 loop reads CASSIVGGPMELGYTF. The CDR3, as DNA: TGTGCCAGTAGTATAGTTGGGGGACCAATGGAATTGGGCTACACCTTC.

Many counts were recorded for this clonotype. The genes are TRBV10-2 and TRBJ1-1; 9 nucleotides line up with TRBD1. The CDR3 has 12 amino acids. Germline-derived CDR1 and CDR2 are WSHSY and SAAADI. V gave up 8 bases and J gave up 5 bases; unmatched junction bases: 3. The DNA for the CDR3 is TGCGCCAGCGGGACAGGGAGGACTGAAGCTTTCTTT. This encodes CASGTGRTEAFF.

This clonotype was picked up many times. This chain uses TRBV6-1 with TRBJ1-5, with TRBD1 as a possible D gene (5 bases). The V end was cut by 0 bases, the J end by 2 bases, with 11 bases between. Germline assignment: CDR1 MNHNS and CDR2 SASEGT. The CDR3 loop spans 16 amino acids. The CDR3 region has the DNA TGTGCCAGCAGTGAAGCCGCAGGGCAGGGCAATCAGCCCCAGCATTTT. This translates into CASSEAAGQGNQPQHF.

As for this clonotype: The junction departs from germline at one end; a sequencing error may be responsible. DNA for the CDR3: TGTGCCAGCACCACCTCTGAGGCTTTCTTT. Translating gives CASTTSEAFF. This chain joins TRBV2 and TRBJ1-1, with D unclear. The CDR3 totals 10 residues. Germline V lookup: CDR1 SNHLY, CDR2 FYNNEI. Complete variable domain (other parts from reference TRBV2 and TRBJ1-1): EPEVTQTPSHQVTQMGQEVILRCVPISNHLYFYWYRQILGQKVEFLVSFYNNEISEKSEIFDDQFSVERPDGSNFTLKIRSTKLEDSAMYFCASTTSEAFFGQGTRLTVV.

The CDR3 nucleotides are TGCGCCAGCAGCACAGGGACAGGGAACTACGAGCAGTACTTC. Its protein is CASSTGTGNYEQYF. The genes are TRBV4-3 and TRBJ2-7; 9 bases agree with TRBD1. There are 14 residues in the CDR3. J gave up 3 bases and V 5 bases, and 5 bases lay outside the gene matches. Germline V gives CDR1 LGHNA, CDR2 YSLEER.

This chain joins TRBV10-3 and TRBJ1-2; D gene unclear. V was clipped by 6 bases and J by 7 bases, with 9 bases between them. Germline V gene data show CDR1 as ENHRY and CDR2 as SYGVKD. The CDR3 contains 11 residues. The CDR3 coding sequence is TGTGCCATCAGAAGGGCAAGTGGCTACACCTTC. This codes for CAIRRASGYTF.

This clonotype has ten or more counts. CDR3 sequence: CASSLVSSLGTQYF. DNA for the CDR3: TGTGCCAGCAGCTTAGTCTCCTCCCTAGGGACCCAGTACTTC. The chain carries TRBV11-2 and TRBJ2-5; D is undetermined. This CDR3 region has 14 residues. The V gene lost 1 base and the J gene lost 7 bases, with 13 bases spanning the gap. Germline loops: CDR1 SGHAT, CDR2 FQNNGV.

As to this clonotype: Just one base apart from a much larger clone, this may be a read error. The CDR3 nucleotides are TGTGCCAGCAGCTCCAAGACTAGCGGGGGATTCACAGATACGCAGTATTTT. Residues: CASSSKTSGGFTDTQYF. This rearrangement joins TRBV11-3 to TRBJ2-3, with 12 bases identical to TRBD2. The CDR3 runs 17 residues. Germline CDR1 SGHNT, CDR2 YENEEA. J was trimmed by 2 bases and V by 4 bases; bases with no gene match: 7.